This T cell receptor beta chain was retrieved from a study of regulatory T cells in long-lasting Graves disease. The CDR3 runs 15 residues. Germline CDR1 is GTSNPN and CDR2 is SVGIG (reference sequence). Trimming stripped 3 bases from V and 2 bases from J, with 14 bases between. With iRepertoire HTBI primers and Arm-PCR of CDR3 regions, TCR beta libraries were built. MiXCR, applied by TCRdb to the multiplex PCR reads, yields one record per CDR3 protein. This table has roughly 400,000 distinct CDR3 sequences, around 20% appearing once. Time point: persistent/refractory GD, antithyroid drugs over 5 years with positive TRAb. The TCR library was prepared using RNA isolated from PBMCs. EDTA tubes collected roughly 9.6 milliliters of peripheral blood.

The V and J genes are TRBV30 and TRBJ1-3, with D perhaps matching TRBD1 (6 bases). The TCR originated in a female donor with Graves disease. The sample in question was peripheral blood mononuclear cells (PBMCs), obtained when the disease was refractory, from a patient treated with antithyroid drugs. The CDR3 protein is CAWSTRGGTGNTIYF. In DNA form, the CDR3 reads TGTGCCTGGAGCACCCGAGGGGGGACTGGAAACACCATATATTTT.